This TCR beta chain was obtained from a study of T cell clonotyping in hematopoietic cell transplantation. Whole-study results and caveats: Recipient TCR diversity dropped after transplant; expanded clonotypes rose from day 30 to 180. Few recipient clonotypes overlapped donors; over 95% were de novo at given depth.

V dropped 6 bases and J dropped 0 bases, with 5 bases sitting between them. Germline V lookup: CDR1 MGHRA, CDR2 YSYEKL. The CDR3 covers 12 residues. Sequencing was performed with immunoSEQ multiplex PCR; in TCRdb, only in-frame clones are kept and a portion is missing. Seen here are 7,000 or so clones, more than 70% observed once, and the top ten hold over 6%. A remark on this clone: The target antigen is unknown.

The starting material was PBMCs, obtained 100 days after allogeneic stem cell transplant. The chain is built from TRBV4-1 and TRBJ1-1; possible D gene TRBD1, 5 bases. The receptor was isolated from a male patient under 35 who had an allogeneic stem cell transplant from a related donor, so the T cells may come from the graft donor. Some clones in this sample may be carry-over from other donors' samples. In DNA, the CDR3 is TGCGCCAGCAGGGGGGTGAACACTGAAGCTTTCTTT. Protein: CASRGVNTEAFF.